The sequence of this T cell receptor (beta chain) was determined in a study of T-cell reconstitution after alpha-beta-depleted transplantation in children. General study points: Some patients' high day-60 TCRbeta diversity was attributed to recipient cells surviving conditioning.

It was with unique molecular identifiers that the TCRbeta library was prepared. TCRdb ran MiXCR on the PCR reads and lists one entry per CDR3 protein. This sample has 700,000 to 950,000 distinct CDR3 sequences, with roughly 15% found just once. V lost 1 base and J lost 0, with 15 bases in between. Germline CDR1 and CDR2: MNHEY and SMNVEV (reference sequence). This CDR3 is built from 17 residues. Comment on this clonotype: Its antigen is still unknown.

The origin of this receptor is a male patient younger than 18 who had a stem cell transplant for acute lymphoblastic leukemia, so the T cells may come from the graft donor. The specimen was PBMCs, mostly from graft donor cells, collected 360 days after TCRalphabeta/CD19-depleted stem cell transplant. This rearrangement joins TRBV27 to TRBJ1-1, with D maybe TRBD1 (6 bases). This CDR3 is CASSLWGGPLMNTEAFF. The DNA of the CDR3 is TGTGCCAGCAGTTTATGGGGGGGCCCACTTATGAACACTGAAGCTTTCTTT.